These 24 T cell receptor beta chains share one sample of origin, sequenced in a study of glioma-infiltrating T cells after dendritic cell vaccination. Clones were read by immunoSEQ multiplex PCR, and TCRdb kept only the in-frame ones, dropping some. The sample yields over 950 clones, roughly 89% seen once. This material consisted of tumor tissue, taken before dendritic cell vaccination. Receptor source: a human donor with glioblastoma.

The V gene is TRBV5-6, the J gene TRBJ2-3; TRBD2 agrees at 10 bases. The CDR3 contains 17 residues. The junction had 5 bases not matched to a gene; V was cut back by 0 bases and J by 1 base. Looked up from germline, CDR1 is SGHDT and CDR2 is YYEEEE. Written as DNA, the CDR3 is TGTGCCAGCAGCTTGGCCCTAGCGGGAGAGGGCACAGATACGCAGTATTTT. Its translation is CASSLALAGEGTDTQYF.

This clone was seen once. The V call is TRBV7-2, the J call TRBJ2-1, with a tentative D call TRBD2 (6 bases). The CDR3 extends over 13 amino acids. Germline V gene sequence: CDR1 SGHTA, CDR2 FQGNSA. V lost 3 bases, J lost 9 bases, and 12 bases lay in between. CDR3 in amino acids: CASSFRLVGEQFF. In DNA, the CDR3 is TGTGCCAGCAGCTTCCGACTAGTTGGTGAGCAGTTCTTC.

V is TRBV27 and J is TRBJ1-2, with 8 bases fitting TRBD1. The CDR3 extends over 13 amino acids. Trimming took 4 bases from V and 4 from J; bases not matched to a gene: 2. Germline V gene sequence: CDR1 MNHEY, CDR2 SMNVEV (reference sequence). CDR3 sequence: CASSSTGGYGYTF. The CDR3 coding sequence is TGTGCCAGCAGTTCTACAGGGGGCTATGGCTACACCTTC.

In nucleotides, the CDR3 is TGTGCCAGCAGCTTAGGGGGACAGGTCTATGGCTACACCTTC. Protein product: CASSLGGQVYGYTF. The chain employs TRBV7-2 and TRBJ1-2; TRBD1 matches 8 bases. The CDR3 extends over 14 amino acids. The junction had 2 bases not matched to a gene; V was cut back by 1 base and J by 4 bases. CDR1 and CDR2 from the germline V gene are SGHTA and FQGNSA.

This clone was seen a handful of times. J is TRBJ2-7 and V is TRBV9; D not resolved. In germline, CDR1 is SGDLS, CDR2 YYNGEE. This CDR3 comprises 14 residues. V lost 0 bases, J lost 7 bases, and 14 bases lay in between. The CDR3 region is CASSVDGGSQEQYF. In DNA, the CDR3 is TGTGCCAGCAGCGTAGATGGCGGTAGCCAGGAGCAGTACTTC.

Remarks on this clone: One junction end disagrees with the germline gene, perhaps due to a read error. The CDR3 DNA is TGCGCCAACAGCCTGGCTGGGAGCTACGAGCAGTACTTC. It yields the protein CANSLAGSYEQYF. The chain employs TRBV5-1 and TRBJ2-7, with D possibly matching TRBD2 (5 bases). The CDR3 has 13 residues. CDR1 SGHRS and CDR2 YFSETQ come from the germline V gene.

This sequence joins TRBV28 and TRBJ2-6; possible D gene TRBD1, 6 bases. Germline CDR1 reads MDHEN; CDR2 reads SYDVKM. The CDR3 totals 14 residues. Trimming pared 6 bases from V and 3 bases from J, leaving 9 bases between. In DNA, the CDR3 is TGTGCCAGCAGGACAGGTTATGGGGCCAACGTCCTGACTTTC. Amino acid sequence: CASRTGYGANVLTF. Filled out from reference TRBV28 and TRBJ2-6, the complete variable domain reads DVKVTQSSRYLVKRTGEKVFLECVQDMDHENMFWYRQDPGLGLRLIYFSYDVKMKEKGDIPEGYSVSREKKERFSLILESASTNQTSMYLCASRTGYGANVLTFGAGSRLTVL.

The gene calls are TRBV5-1 and TRBJ2-2, with TRBD2 matching 7 bases. Unmatched junction bases numbered 10, after V lost 4 bases and J lost 7 bases. Germline V gene data show CDR1 as SGHRS and CDR2 as YFSETQ. This CDR3 is 15 amino acids long. This CDR3 reads CASSESAGNVGELFF. The CDR3 region has the DNA TGCGCCAGCAGCGAATCAGCGGGAAATGTCGGGGAGCTGTTTTTT.

The chain links TRBV19 to TRBJ1-1; D is unclear. V was shortened by 7 bases and J by 0 bases, with 12 bases between the two germline ends. The CDR3 is made up of 14 amino acids. The germline V gene has CDR1 LNHDA and CDR2 SQIVND (reference sequence). CDR3 in DNA: TGTGCCAGTAACGATCAGGTTCTGAACACTGAAGCTTTCTTT. It translates to CASNDQVLNTEAFF.

This clone was seen just once. V gene TRBV9 combines with J gene TRBJ2-3; 10 bases align to TRBD2. Germline CDR1 is SGDLS and CDR2 is YYNGEE. The CDR3 spans 16 residues. V shed 4 bases and J 2 bases; nucleotides not matched to a gene: 7. The CDR3 DNA reads TGTGCCAGCAGCCCCCTAGCGGGGGTTGACACAGATACGCAGTATTTT. As protein: CASSPLAGVDTDTQYF.

The rearrangement uses TRBV7-2 and TRBJ2-3; unclear D gene. The ends were cut back, 7 bases at V and 2 bases at J, with 7 bases in the middle. Germline values: CDR1 SGHTA, CDR2 FQGNSA. The CDR3 runs 12 residues. CDR3: CASNKHTDTQYF. The DNA for the CDR3 is TGTGCCAGCAATAAACACACAGATACGCAGTATTTT.

This sequence joins TRBV6-6 and TRBJ2-1; TRBD1 agrees at 8 bases. CDR3 length: 14 amino acids. Germline V gene data show CDR1 as MNHNY and CDR2 as SVGAGI (reference sequence). Losses at the gene ends were 8 bases for V and 8 bases for J; bases not matched to a gene: 11. The CDR3 DNA is TGTGCCAGCCTCGACAGGGGTAGGTCAGATGAGCAGTTCTTC. This encodes CASLDRGRSDEQFF.

This chain connects TRBV7-7 to TRBJ2-5; 9 bases align to TRBD2. With V trimmed by 1 base and J by 5 bases, 5 bases remained unmatched. The CDR3 has 15 amino acids. CDR1 is SSHAT and CDR2 is FNYEAQ in the germline V gene (reference sequence). In DNA, the CDR3 is TGTGCCAGCAGCTTAGGCGGGAGGGCCGGTGAGACCCAGTACTTC. It yields the protein CASSLGGRAGETQYF.

The chain recombines TRBV28 with TRBJ2-5, with 10 nucleotides matching TRBD1. CDR3 length: 15 amino acids. CDR1 and CDR2 (germline): MDHEN, SYDVKM. Trimming cost V 2 bases and J 5 bases; bases outside gene matches: 5. The DNA for the CDR3 is TGTGCCAGCAGTTTAGCGACAGGGGGCGGGGAGACCCAGTACTTC. Protein: CASSLATGGGETQYF. Full variable domain (remainder filled in from reference TRBV28 and TRBJ2-5): DVKVTQSSRYLVKRTGEKVFLECVQDMDHENMFWYRQDPGLGLRLIYFSYDVKMKEKGDIPEGYSVSREKKERFSLILESASTNQTSMYLCASSLATGGGETQYFGPGTRLLVL.

This chain uses TRBV18 with TRBJ2-5, with TRBD2 as a possible D gene (6 bases). V lost 3 bases, J lost 5 bases, and 13 bases lay in between. Germline assignment: CDR1 KGHSH and CDR2 LQKENI. The length of the CDR3 is 14 residues. Here the CDR3 reads CASSPDPGAETQYF. CDR3 bases: TGTGCCAGCTCACCCGACCCGGGAGCGGAGACCCAGTACTTC.

In its sample, this clone was seen once. The chain carries TRBV15 and TRBJ1-2; D is uncertain. CDR3 length: 15 residues. V was trimmed by 3 bases and J by 0 bases, leaving 11 bases between them. Germline V gene lookup returns CDR1 LNHNV and CDR2 YYDKDF (reference sequence). The CDR3 protein is CATSRDGRPNYGYTF. DNA for the CDR3: TGTGCCACCAGCAGGGACGGGAGACCTAACTATGGCTACACCTTC.

This chain links TRBV19 with TRBJ2-3, with a tentative D call TRBD1 (5 bases). V lost 8 bases to trimming and J lost 2 bases, with 11 bases between them. CDR3 size: 13 residues. Germline CDR1 is LNHDA and CDR2 is SQIVND (reference sequence). The CDR3 nucleotides are TGTGCCAGTTCGAACAGGTTCACAGATACGCAGTATTTT. It yields the protein CASSNRFTDTQYF.

The chain recombines TRBV5-1 with TRBJ2-1; D is perhaps TRBD2 (6 bases). The length of the CDR3 is 15 residues. V lost 4 bases and J 7 bases, leaving 18 bases between the germline ends. In germline, CDR1 is SGHRS, CDR2 YFSETQ. CDR3 DNA: TGCGCCAGCAGCCCCGGGAGCAGGCCGGAAAATGAGCAGTTCTTC. Translation gives CASSPGSRPENEQFF.

The V gene is TRBV27, the J gene TRBJ2-7; TRBD2 agrees at 7 bases. V lost 6 bases to trimming and J lost 8 bases; unmatched junction nucleotides: 16. Germline CDR1 MNHEY, CDR2 SMNVEV (reference sequence). The CDR3 has 15 amino acids. This CDR3 reads CASRAQLGGFVKQYF. The DNA of the CDR3 is TGTGCCAGCAGAGCCCAACTGGGAGGGTTTGTCAAGCAGTACTTC.

V and J are TRBV5-6 and TRBJ2-1; D might be TRBD1 (5 bases). V was cut by 4 bases and J by 10 bases, with 15 bases left in between. The CDR3 loop spans 13 amino acids. Germline assignment: CDR1 SGHDT and CDR2 YYEEEE. The CDR3 DNA reads as TGTGCCAGCAGCGAACAGGCATGGCGAGAGCAGTTCTTC. It translates to CASSEQAWREQFF.

This chain uses TRBV29-1 with TRBJ2-1, with D possibly being TRBD2 (5 bases). V lost 2 bases, J lost 0 bases, and 11 bases lay in between. The V gene's germline CDR1 is SQVTM and CDR2 ANQGSEA. This CDR3 is 15 amino acids long. CDR3 coding DNA: TGCAGCGTTGAATTGTGGGAGAGCTCCTACAATGAGCAGTTCTTC. Its translation: CSVELWESSYNEQFF.

The V and J genes are TRBV7-3 and TRBJ2-5; 8 bases line up with TRBD2. Germline-derived CDR1 and CDR2 are SGHTA and FQGTGA. The ends lost 2 bases at V and 2 bases at J; junction bases unmatched: 13. This CDR3 has 18 amino acids. This chain's CDR3 is CASSLVSAGGGGQETQYF. The CDR3 DNA sequence: TGTGCCAGCAGCTTAGTCTCGGCGGGAGGAGGGGGTCAAGAGACCCAGTACTTC.

V usage is TRBV4-1 and J usage is TRBJ2-3, with 8 positions matching TRBD1. V dropped 4 bases and J dropped 2; count of bases not matched to a gene: 11. Germline assignment: CDR1 MGHRA and CDR2 YSYEKL. The CDR3 sequence is 17 residues long. The CDR3 sequence: CASSREGTGGSTDTQYF. CDR3 DNA sequence: TGCGCCAGCAGCCGAGAAGGAACAGGGGGTTCCACAGATACGCAGTATTTT.

This chain uses TRBV29-1 with TRBJ2-3; 8 bases are a match to TRBD1. The junction had 6 bases not matched to a gene; V was cut back by 7 bases and J by 3 bases. The CDR3 has 13 residues. The germline V gene encodes CDR1 SQVTM and CDR2 ANQGSEA. The CDR3 DNA follows: TGCAGCGCCGGACAGGGCAAAACAGATACGCAGTATTTT. It yields the protein CSAGQGKTDTQYF.